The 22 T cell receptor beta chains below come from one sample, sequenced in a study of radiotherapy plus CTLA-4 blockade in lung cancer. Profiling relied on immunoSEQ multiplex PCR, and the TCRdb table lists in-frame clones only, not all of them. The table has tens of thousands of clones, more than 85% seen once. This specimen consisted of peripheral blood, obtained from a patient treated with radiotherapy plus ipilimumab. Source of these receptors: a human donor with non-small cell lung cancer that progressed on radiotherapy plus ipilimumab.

CDR3 coding DNA: TGCGCCAGCAGCTCGGGACAGCCCAATCAGCCCCAGCATTTT. Its protein product is CASSSGQPNQPQHF. V gene TRBV5-1 combines with J gene TRBJ1-5, with 7 bases matching TRBD1. Germline CDR1 SGHRS, CDR2 YFSETQ. Trimming at V came to 3 bases and at J to 3 bases, leaving 3 bases not matched to a gene. The CDR3 is 14 amino acids.

In DNA form, the CDR3 reads TGTGCCTGGAGTGTCAGTGGTGGAGGGGTACATGAGCAGTTCTTC. It codes for CAWSVSGGGVHEQFF. The gene calls are TRBV30 and TRBJ2-1, with D possibly TRBD2 on 6 matching bases. Trimming removed 0 bases from V and 8 bases from J, with 17 bases in between. This CDR3 spans 15 amino acids. In germline, CDR1 is GTSNPN, CDR2 SVGIG (reference sequence).

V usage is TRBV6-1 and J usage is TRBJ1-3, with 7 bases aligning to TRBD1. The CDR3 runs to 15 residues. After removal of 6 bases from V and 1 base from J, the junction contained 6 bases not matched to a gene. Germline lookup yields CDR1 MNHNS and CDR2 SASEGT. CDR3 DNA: TGTGCCAGCAGAGAACAGGGGACTTCTGGAAACACCATATATTTT. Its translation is CASREQGTSGNTIYF.

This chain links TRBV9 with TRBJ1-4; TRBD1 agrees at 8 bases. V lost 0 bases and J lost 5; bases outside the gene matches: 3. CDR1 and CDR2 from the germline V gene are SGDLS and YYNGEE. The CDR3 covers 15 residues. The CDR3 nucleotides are TGTGCCAGCAGCGTAGAGACAGGGGTGAATGAAAAACTGTTTTTT. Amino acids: CASSVETGVNEKLFF. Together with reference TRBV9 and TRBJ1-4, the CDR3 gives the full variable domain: DSGVTQTPKHLITATGQRVTLRCSPRSGDLSVYWYQQSLDQGLQFLIQYYNGEERAKGNILERFSAQQFPDLHSELNLSSLELGDSALYFCASSVETGVNEKLFFGSGTQLSVL.

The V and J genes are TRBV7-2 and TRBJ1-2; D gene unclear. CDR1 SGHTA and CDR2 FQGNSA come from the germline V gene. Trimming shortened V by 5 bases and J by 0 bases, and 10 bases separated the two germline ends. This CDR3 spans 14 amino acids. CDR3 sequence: CASSPVRANYGYTF. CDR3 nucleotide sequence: TGTGCCAGCAGCCCCGTTCGGGCTAACTATGGCTACACCTTC.

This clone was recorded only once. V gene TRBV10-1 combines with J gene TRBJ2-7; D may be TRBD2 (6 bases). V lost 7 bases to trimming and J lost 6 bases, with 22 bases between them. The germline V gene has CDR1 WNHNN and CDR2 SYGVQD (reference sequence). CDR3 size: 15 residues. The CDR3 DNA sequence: TGCGCCAGCAACCCGATGTTAACGGGAGAGCGCGAGCAGTACTTC. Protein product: CASNPMLTGEREQYF.

In DNA form, the CDR3 reads TGTGCCATCAGTGAAGGGGCCCTTTTCCCGGCAGATACGCAGTATTTT. This codes for CAISEGALFPADTQYF. V is TRBV10-3 and J is TRBJ2-3, with D perhaps matching TRBD1 (5 bases). Trimming took 3 bases from V and 4 from J, leaving 17 bases between them. Germline V CDR1 and CDR2: ENHRY, SYGVKD. This CDR3 has 16 residues.

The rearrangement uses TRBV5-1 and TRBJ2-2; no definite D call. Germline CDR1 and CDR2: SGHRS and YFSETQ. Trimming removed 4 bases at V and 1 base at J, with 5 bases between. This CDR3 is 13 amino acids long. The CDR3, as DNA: TGCGCCAGCAGCAACGGGAACACCGGGGAGCTGTTTTTT. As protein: CASSNGNTGELFF. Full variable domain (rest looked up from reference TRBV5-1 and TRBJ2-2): KAGVTQTPRYLIKTRGQQVTLSCSPISGHRSVSWYQQTPGQGLQFLFEYFSETQRNKGNFPGRFSGRQFSNSRSEMNVSTLELGDSALYLCASSNGNTGELFFGEGSRLTVL.

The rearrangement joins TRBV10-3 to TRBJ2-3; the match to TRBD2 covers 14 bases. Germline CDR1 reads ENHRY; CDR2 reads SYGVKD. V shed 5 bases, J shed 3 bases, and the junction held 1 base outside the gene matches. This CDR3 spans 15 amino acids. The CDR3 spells CAISRTSGRTDTQYF. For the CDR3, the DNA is TGTGCCATCAGTAGGACTAGCGGGAGGACAGATACGCAGTATTTT.

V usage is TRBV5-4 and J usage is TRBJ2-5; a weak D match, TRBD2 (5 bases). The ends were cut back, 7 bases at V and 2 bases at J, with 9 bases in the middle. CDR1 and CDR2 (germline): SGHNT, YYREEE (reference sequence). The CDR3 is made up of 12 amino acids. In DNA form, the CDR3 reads TGTGCCAGCGGCCGGGGTCAAGAGACCCAGTACTTC. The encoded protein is CASGRGQETQYF. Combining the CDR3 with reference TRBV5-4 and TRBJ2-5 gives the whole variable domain ETGVTQSPTHLIKTRGQQVTLRCSSQSGHNTVSWYQQALGQGPQFIFQYYREEENGRGNFPPRFSGLQFPNYSSELNVNALELDDSALYLCASGRGQETQYFGPGTRLLVL.

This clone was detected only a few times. The CDR3 region is CASSSAMGQQYF. The CDR3 DNA reads as TGTGCCAGCAGCTCCGCAATGGGACAGCAGTACTTC. The gene calls are TRBV7-2 and TRBJ2-7; D might be TRBD1 or TRBD2, each matching 5 bases. The CDR3 spans 12 residues. Deletions cut 4 bases from V and 8 bases from J, with 12 bases between. Per germline, CDR1 SGHTA and CDR2 FQGNSA.

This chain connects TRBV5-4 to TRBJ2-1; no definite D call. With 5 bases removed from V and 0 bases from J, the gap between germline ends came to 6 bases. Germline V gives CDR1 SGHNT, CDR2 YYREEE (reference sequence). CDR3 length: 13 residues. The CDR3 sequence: CASRHNSYNEQFF. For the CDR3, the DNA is TGTGCCAGCAGGCATAACTCCTACAATGAGCAGTTCTTC.

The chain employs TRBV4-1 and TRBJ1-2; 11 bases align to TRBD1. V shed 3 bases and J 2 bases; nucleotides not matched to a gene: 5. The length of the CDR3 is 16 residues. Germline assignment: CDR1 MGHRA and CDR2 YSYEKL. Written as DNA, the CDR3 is TGCGCCAGCAGCCAGGGGGGGACAGGGGGAAACTATGGCTACACCTTC. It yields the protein CASSQGGTGGNYGYTF.

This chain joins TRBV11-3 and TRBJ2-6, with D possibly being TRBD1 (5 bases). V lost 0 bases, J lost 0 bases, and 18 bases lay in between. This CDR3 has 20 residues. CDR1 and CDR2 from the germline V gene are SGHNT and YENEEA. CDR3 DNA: TGTGCCAGCAGCTTAGAAGGGGCAGGAGCCAGAGTCTCTGGGGCCAACGTCCTGACTTTC. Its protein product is CASSLEGAGARVSGANVLTF.

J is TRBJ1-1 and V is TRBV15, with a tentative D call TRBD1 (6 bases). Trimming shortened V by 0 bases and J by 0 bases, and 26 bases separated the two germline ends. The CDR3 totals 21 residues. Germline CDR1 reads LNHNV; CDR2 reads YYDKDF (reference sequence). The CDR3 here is CATSRDLATGPSSTVNTEAFF. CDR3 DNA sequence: TGTGCCACCAGCAGAGATCTTGCGACAGGCCCCTCCTCGACTGTGAACACTGAAGCTTTCTTT.

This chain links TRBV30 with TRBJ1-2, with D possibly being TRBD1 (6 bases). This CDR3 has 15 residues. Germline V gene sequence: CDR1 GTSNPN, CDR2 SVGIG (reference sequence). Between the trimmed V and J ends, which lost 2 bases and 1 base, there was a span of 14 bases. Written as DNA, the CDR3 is TGTGCCTGGAGTTGGGAGAGGGGGGGTAACTATGGCTACACCTTC. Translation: CAWSWERGGNYGYTF.

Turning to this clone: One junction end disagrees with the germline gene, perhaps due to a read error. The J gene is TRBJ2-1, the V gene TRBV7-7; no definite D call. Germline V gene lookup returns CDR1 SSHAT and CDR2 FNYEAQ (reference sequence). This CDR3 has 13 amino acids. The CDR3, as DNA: TGTGCTAGCAGCTCAAGGAACACCAATGAGCAGTTCTTC. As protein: CASSSRNTNEQFF.

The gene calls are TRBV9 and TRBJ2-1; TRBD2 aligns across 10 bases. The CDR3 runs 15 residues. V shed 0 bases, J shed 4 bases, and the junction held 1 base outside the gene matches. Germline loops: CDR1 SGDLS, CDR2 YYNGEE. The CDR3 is CASSVEAGGYNEQFF. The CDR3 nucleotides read TGTGCCAGCAGCGTAGAAGCGGGGGGGTACAATGAGCAGTTCTTC.

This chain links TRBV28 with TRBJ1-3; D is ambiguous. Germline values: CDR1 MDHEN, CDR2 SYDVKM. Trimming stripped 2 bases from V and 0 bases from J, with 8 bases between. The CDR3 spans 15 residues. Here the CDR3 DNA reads TGTGCCAGCAGTTTAACACCGAGCTCTGGAAACACCATATATTTT. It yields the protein CASSLTPSSGNTIYF.

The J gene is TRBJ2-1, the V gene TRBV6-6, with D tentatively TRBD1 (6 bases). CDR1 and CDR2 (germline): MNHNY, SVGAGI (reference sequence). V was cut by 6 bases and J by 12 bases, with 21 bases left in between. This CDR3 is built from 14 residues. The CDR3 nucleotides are TGTGCCAGCAGGAAGGACAGTTCGGCTCAAGGGCAGTTCTTC. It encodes CASRKDSSAQGQFF.

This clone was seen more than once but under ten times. The CDR3: CASSAPGQGRNEQFF. As DNA, the CDR3 is TGTGCCAGCAGTGCGCCGGGACAGGGGAGGAATGAGCAGTTCTTC. The V call is TRBV6-1, the J call TRBJ2-1, with 10 positions matching TRBD1. The CDR3 sequence is 15 residues long. Germline CDR1 and CDR2: MNHNS and SASEGT. Unmatched junction bases numbered 7, after V lost 4 bases and J lost 7 bases.

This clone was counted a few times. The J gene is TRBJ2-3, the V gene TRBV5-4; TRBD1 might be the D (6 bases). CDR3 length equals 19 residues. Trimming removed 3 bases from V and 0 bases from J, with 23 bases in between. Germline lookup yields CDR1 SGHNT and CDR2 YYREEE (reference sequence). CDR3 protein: CASSSPSGTLRSSTDTQYF. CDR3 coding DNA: TGTGCCAGCAGCTCACCATCCGGGACACTACGTTCTAGCACAGATACGCAGTATTTT. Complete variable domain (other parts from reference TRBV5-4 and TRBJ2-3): ETGVTQSPTHLIKTRGQQVTLRCSSQSGHNTVSWYQQALGQGPQFIFQYYREEENGRGNFPPRFSGLQFPNYSSELNVNALELDDSALYLCASSSPSGTLRSSTDTQYFGPGTRLTVL.